Below are 27 T cell receptor beta chains sequenced from a single sample in a study of cytomegalovirus exposure and HLA in healthy donors. It was with 60 Vbeta and 13 Jbeta primers that the PCR ran. TCRdb's table, derived via immunoSEQ multiplex PCR, lists solely in-frame clones and lacks some. This sample contains some 200,000 clones. Source material: PBMCs. These receptors were taken from a woman aged 18-30 years in good health and CMV-seropositive.

The chain links TRBV5-1 to TRBJ2-3; TRBD2 might be the D (6 bases). The CDR3 is 14 residues long. V lost 4 bases and J 3 bases, leaving 12 bases between the germline ends. CDR1 SGHRS and CDR2 YFSETQ come from the germline V gene. CDR3 residues: CASSRAGGTDTQYF. CDR3 DNA: TGCGCCAGCAGCAGAGCGGGCGGGACAGATACGCAGTATTTT. The entire variable domain, with the rest obtained from reference TRBV5-1 and TRBJ2-3, is as follows: KAGVTQTPRYLIKTRGQQVTLSCSPISGHRSVSWYQQTPGQGLQFLFEYFSETQRNKGNFPGRFSGRQFSNSRSEMNVSTLELGDSALYLCASSRAGGTDTQYFGPGTRLTVL.

The J gene is TRBJ1-1, the V gene TRBV11-3; TRBD1 agrees at 7 bases. Germline-derived CDR1 and CDR2 are SGHNT and YENEEA. The V segment lost 5 bases and the J segment 6 bases; nucleotides outside the gene matches: 15. The CDR3 has 16 amino acids. The CDR3 DNA reads as TGTGCCAGCAGCCGTACCCTGTTAAAGGGGGCGGCTGAAGCTTTCTTT. Translated: CASSRTLLKGAAEAFF.

This sequence joins TRBV19 and TRBJ2-2; D gene ambiguous. Trimming shortened V by 4 bases and J by 1 base, and 7 bases separated the two germline ends. This CDR3 has 14 residues. The V gene's germline CDR1 is LNHDA and CDR2 SQIVND (reference sequence). The CDR3: CASSKTKNTGELFF. The CDR3 coding sequence is TGTGCCAGTAGTAAGACAAAGAACACCGGGGAGCTGTTTTTT.

The chain has TRBV15 and TRBJ1-5; unclear D gene. Trimming removed 1 base from V and 6 bases from J, with 10 bases in between. CDR1 and CDR2 from the germline V gene are LNHNV and YYDKDF (reference sequence). CDR3 length: 14 amino acids. Written as DNA, the CDR3 is TGTGCCACCAGCAGAGCAGGTCAATTTCAGCCCCAGCATTTT. Translated: CATSRAGQFQPQHF.

The chain is built from TRBV10-3 and TRBJ2-3; no clear D. CDR1 and CDR2 from the germline V gene are ENHRY and SYGVKD. Trimming stripped 7 bases from V and 0 bases from J, with 5 bases between. The CDR3 extends over 12 amino acids. The CDR3 spells CAIKQSTDTQYF. The CDR3 bases are TGTGCCATCAAACAGAGCACAGATACGCAGTATTTT.

The V gene is TRBV27, the J gene TRBJ2-3, with TRBD2 matching 7 bases. Germline V gene data show CDR1 as MNHEY and CDR2 as SMNVEV (reference sequence). Trimming at V came to 6 bases and at J to 1 base, leaving 10 bases not matched to a gene. The CDR3 has 16 amino acids. DNA for the CDR3: TGTGCCAGCAGCCTCTTAAGCGGGGCAGGCACAGATACGCAGTATTTT. Translation gives CASSLLSGAGTDTQYF.

The chain joins TRBV7-2 to TRBJ2-1; D perhaps matches TRBD2 (6 bases). Germline values: CDR1 SGHTA, CDR2 FQGNSA. This CDR3 has 13 amino acids. Trimming removed 3 bases at V and 10 bases at J, with 13 bases between. CDR3 sequence: CASSFYRGTEQFF. The CDR3 DNA follows: TGTGCCAGCAGCTTCTACCGGGGGACGGAGCAGTTCTTC. Together with reference TRBV7-2 and TRBJ2-1, the CDR3 gives the full variable domain: GAGVSQSPSNKVTEKGKDVELRCDPISGHTALYWYRQSLGQGLEFLIYFQGNSAPDKSGLPSDRFSAERTGGSVSTLTIQRTQQEDSAVYLCASSFYRGTEQFFGPGTRLTVL.

The rearrangement uses TRBV2 and TRBJ1-4; 7 bases are a match to TRBD1. The CDR3 spans 14 residues. Germline V CDR1 and CDR2: SNHLY, FYNNEI. The V segment lost 7 bases and the J segment 8 bases; nucleotides outside the gene matches: 10. This CDR3 reads CASIRQGRREKLFF. CDR3 DNA: TGTGCCAGCATACGACAGGGAAGACGGGAAAAACTGTTTTTT.

Turning to this clone: The germline gene is not matched at one end of the junction; a read error may be the cause. This chain uses TRBV7-9 with TRBJ2-2; 9 bases agree with TRBD1. Per the germline V gene, CDR1 is SEHNR and CDR2 is FQNEAQ (reference sequence). CDR3 size: 15 residues. CDR3 sequence: CASSPGTGSTGELLF. In DNA form, the CDR3 reads TGTGCCAGCAGCCCCGGGACAGGGAGCACCGGGGAGCTGCTTTTT.

The gene calls are TRBV30 and TRBJ2-3; TRBD2 matches 12 bases. V was pared by 7 bases and J by 1 base, with 6 bases of the junction left unmatched. The CDR3 runs 15 residues. Germline assignment: CDR1 GTSNPN and CDR2 SVGIG (reference sequence). In DNA, the CDR3 is TGTGCCTCAACCCGGACTAGCGGGGGCACAGATACGCAGTATTTT. Its protein is CASTRTSGGTDTQYF.

The gene calls are TRBV5-1 and TRBJ2-7, with D tentatively TRBD1 (6 bases). Germline V CDR1 and CDR2: SGHRS, YFSETQ. The CDR3 covers 13 residues. Trimming took 3 bases from V and 5 from J, leaving 12 bases between them. CDR3 DNA: TGCGCCAGCAGCTATCAGGGGACCGACGAGCAGTACTTC. Translation gives CASSYQGTDEQYF.

The chain combines TRBV2 with TRBJ1-5; D unresolved. Trimming took 7 bases from V and 1 from J, leaving 8 bases between them. This CDR3 is 13 amino acids long. CDR1 is SNHLY and CDR2 is FYNNEI in the germline V gene. CDR3 sequence: CASKTGSNQPQHF. The CDR3 DNA reads TGTGCCAGCAAGACGGGAAGCAATCAGCCCCAGCATTTT.

The chain is built from TRBV5-1 and TRBJ2-3; 7 bases fit TRBD1. The CDR3 is 15 amino acids. The ends lost 4 bases at V and 1 base at J; junction bases unmatched: 6. Per the germline V gene, CDR1 is SGHRS and CDR2 is YFSETQ. Written as DNA, the CDR3 is TGCGCCAGCAGCCCCCCGGGACAGCGCACAGATACGCAGTATTTT. It translates to CASSPPGQRTDTQYF. Drawing the rest from reference TRBV5-1 and TRBJ2-3, the complete variable domain is KAGVTQTPRYLIKTRGQQVTLSCSPISGHRSVSWYQQTPGQGLQFLFEYFSETQRNKGNFPGRFSGRQFSNSRSEMNVSTLELGDSALYLCASSPPGQRTDTQYFGPGTRLTVL.

The gene calls are TRBV18 and TRBJ1-1; TRBD1 matches at 8 bases. Germline CDR1 is KGHSH and CDR2 is LQKENI. V lost 2 bases and J lost 5; bases outside the gene matches: 4. The CDR3 loop spans 14 amino acids. In DNA, the CDR3 is TGTGCCAGCTCACCAGGACAGGGATGGACTGAAGCTTTCTTT. Translating it yields CASSPGQGWTEAFF.

The chain couples TRBV21-1 to TRBJ1-1. TRBV21-1 is flagged as a pseudogene. The CDR3 has 15 amino acids. The CDR3 coding sequence is TGTGCCAGCAGCAGTCGGGAGGGTAGGGACACTGAAGCTTTCTTT. Translation: CASSSREGRDTEAFF.

V and J are TRBV7-9 and TRBJ2-2, with D possibly being TRBD2 (5 bases). V lost 4 bases and J lost 4, with 10 bases in between. Per the germline V gene, CDR1 is SEHNR and CDR2 is FQNEAQ (reference sequence). This CDR3 contains 14 residues. CDR3 DNA sequence: TGTGCCAGCAGCTCCGGGAAAGGCACCGGGGAGCTGTTTTTT. Amino acid sequence: CASSSGKGTGELFF.

Concerning this clone: Other DNA sequences of this sample code for an identical CDR3. This chain links TRBV11-2 with TRBJ2-3; D is undetermined. The CDR3 extends over 12 amino acids. CDR1 and CDR2 from the germline V gene are SGHAT and FQNNGV. V was shortened by 7 bases and J by 3 bases, with 8 bases between the two germline ends. Here the CDR3 DNA reads TGTGCCAGCACCCCTTCGACAGATACGCAGTATTTT. It is translated as CASTPSTDTQYF.

Worth noting for this clone: This same CDR3 is encoded by further DNA sequences in the sample. The V and J genes are TRBV2 and TRBJ2-2, with TRBD1 identical over 9 bases. V dropped 7 bases and J dropped 6; count of bases not matched to a gene: 9. Germline CDR1 and CDR2: SNHLY and FYNNEI. This CDR3 has 15 amino acids. CDR3 bases: TGTGCCAGCACCGCGACAGGGGGTAATTCCGGGGAGCTGTTTTTT. It codes for CASTATGGNSGELFF.

The rearrangement uses TRBV11-1 and TRBJ2-1; TRBD2 is a possible D gene (5 bases). This CDR3 is built from 17 residues. Germline V gene data show CDR1 as SGHAT and CDR2 as FQDESV (reference sequence). The V end lost 5 bases, the J end lost 3 bases, and 20 bases lay between the germline ends. CDR3 residues: CASSQEGTDLLYNEQFF. CDR3 in DNA: TGTGCCAGCAGCCAAGAGGGCACCGACTTGCTCTACAATGAGCAGTTCTTC.

The chain employs TRBV9 and TRBJ2-3; 8 nucleotides line up with TRBD2. Trimming at V came to 0 bases and at J to 2 bases, leaving 8 bases not matched to a gene. CDR3 size: 17 residues. Germline values: CDR1 SGDLS, CDR2 YYNGEE. This CDR3 reads CASSVDGLARATDTQYF. CDR3 DNA: TGTGCCAGCAGCGTAGACGGACTAGCAAGGGCCACAGATACGCAGTATTTT.

The CDR3 here is CASSTTSGVREYF. The CDR3 nucleotides are TGTGCCAGCAGTACGACTAGCGGGGTCAGGGAGTATTTT. J is TRBJ2-3 and V is TRBV2, with 11 positions matching TRBD2. The CDR3 has 13 residues. V was pared by 5 bases and J by 13 bases, with 8 bases of the junction left unmatched. Germline V gene data show CDR1 as SNHLY and CDR2 as FYNNEI.

The chain has TRBV7-8 and TRBJ2-2, with 14 bases that match TRBD2. V gave up 7 bases and J gave up 4 bases; unmatched junction bases: 5. The CDR3 is made up of 16 amino acids. CDR1 is SGHVS, CDR2 FQNEAQ, per germline. CDR3 loop: CASNSGLAGVTGELFF. The CDR3 region has the DNA TGTGCCAGCAACTCGGGACTAGCGGGAGTCACCGGGGAGCTGTTTTTT.

The chain uses TRBV7-9 and TRBJ2-3, with D possibly matching TRBD1 (6 bases). Trimming stripped 5 bases from V and 1 base from J, with 10 bases between. CDR1 and CDR2 (germline): SEHNR, FQNEAQ (reference sequence). This CDR3 spans 14 amino acids. The CDR3 sequence is CASSPRQGTDTQYF. DNA of the CDR3: TGTGCCAGCAGCCCTCGACAGGGCACAGATACGCAGTATTTT.

The gene calls are TRBV9 and TRBJ2-7, with 7 bases matching TRBD1. J gave up 4 bases and V 0 bases, and 7 bases lay outside the gene matches. Germline V CDR1 and CDR2: SGDLS, YYNGEE. The CDR3 loop spans 15 amino acids. This CDR3 reads CASSVGPGGMYEQYF. The CDR3 DNA sequence: TGTGCCAGCAGCGTAGGGCCAGGGGGAATGTACGAGCAGTACTTC.

The chain couples TRBV19 to TRBJ2-7; 7 nucleotides match TRBD2. This CDR3 region has 16 residues. CDR1 is LNHDA and CDR2 is SQIVND in the germline V gene (reference sequence). V lost 6 bases and J lost 3; bases outside the gene matches: 14. As DNA, the CDR3 is TGTGCCAGTAGCCCCCCAGCGGGATCTGGGGACTACGAGCAGTACTTC. Protein: CASSPPAGSGDYEQYF.

V usage is TRBV11-2 and J usage is TRBJ2-2; 10 nucleotides align to TRBD2. The CDR3 runs 18 residues. The germline gives CDR1 SGHAT, CDR2 FQNNGV. After removal of 5 bases from V and 1 base from J, the junction contained 10 bases not matched to a gene. This CDR3 reads CASSKGLAKHLNTGELFF. The CDR3 nucleotides read TGTGCCAGCAGCAAGGGACTAGCGAAACACCTGAACACCGGGGAGCTGTTTTTT.

This rearrangement joins TRBV9 to TRBJ1-1; TRBD1 is a possible D gene (6 bases). Germline V gene sequence: CDR1 SGDLS, CDR2 YYNGEE. This CDR3 is built from 15 residues. V was clipped by 4 bases and J by 2 bases, with 15 bases between them. The CDR3 sequence is CASSLRQESNTEAFF. The CDR3 DNA is TGTGCCAGCAGCCTGAGACAGGAGAGCAACACTGAAGCTTTCTTT.